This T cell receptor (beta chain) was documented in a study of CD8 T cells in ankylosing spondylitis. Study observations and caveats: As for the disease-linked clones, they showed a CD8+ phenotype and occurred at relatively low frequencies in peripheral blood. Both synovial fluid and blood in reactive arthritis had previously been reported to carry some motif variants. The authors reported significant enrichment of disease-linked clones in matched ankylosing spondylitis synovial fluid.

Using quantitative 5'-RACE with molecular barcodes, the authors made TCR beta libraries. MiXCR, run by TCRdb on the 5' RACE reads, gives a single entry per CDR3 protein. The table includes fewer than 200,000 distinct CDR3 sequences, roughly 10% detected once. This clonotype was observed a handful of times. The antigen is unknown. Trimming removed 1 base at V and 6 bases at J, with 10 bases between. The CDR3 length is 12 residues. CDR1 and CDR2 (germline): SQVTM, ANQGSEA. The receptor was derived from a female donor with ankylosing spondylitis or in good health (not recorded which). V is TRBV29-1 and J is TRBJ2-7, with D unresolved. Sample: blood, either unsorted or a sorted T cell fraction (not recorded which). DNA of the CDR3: TGCAGCGTTGAAGGGGCCGAGTCCGAGCAGTACTTC. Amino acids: CSVEGAESEQYF.